Described below is a single T cell receptor (beta chain) sequence and its context. Its antigen is unidentified. The listed genes are named as in mouse. The CDR3 end falls 1 residue outside the read, so it is completed with the germline J gene. Using immunoSEQ multiplex PCR, the repertoire was profiled, and TCRdb retains in-frame clones only, with some absent. In the table there are 4,000 to 5,000 clones, approximately 36% of which are singletons. This entry comes from a study of tissue T cells after allogeneic stem cell transplantation. Study observations and caveats: Sampling depth was limited, and the cohort was small and clinically varied.

The sample's time point: mouse harvest day 14 after allogeneic transplant. Each mouse received 10^7 T-cell-depleted marrow cells plus 10^6 splenic CD5+ T cells by tail vein. The V gene end was trimmed by 0 bases and the J gene end by 3 bases; junction bases not matched to a gene: 2. The germline V gene encodes CDR1 GKSSPN and CDR2 SITVG. The CDR3 is 14 residues long. The specimen sequenced was gut tissue. This receptor was taken from a female BALB/c mouse given C57BL/6 T cells with graft-versus-host disease after an allogeneic hematopoietic cell transplant. The rearrangement links TRBV31 to TRBJ2-7; 10 positions agree with TRBD1. CDR3 protein: CAWSLGTGDYEQYF. The part of the CDR3 DNA that was read is TGTGCCTGGAGTCTAGGGACAGGGGACTATGAACAGTAC. Full variable domain (outside the CDR3, taken from reference TRBV31 and TRBJ2-7): AQTIHQWPVAEIKAVGSPLSLGCTIKGKSSPNLYWYWQATGGTLQQLFYSITVGQVESVVQLNLSASRPKDDQFILSTEKLLLSHSGFYLCAWSLGTGDYEQYFGPGTRLTVL.